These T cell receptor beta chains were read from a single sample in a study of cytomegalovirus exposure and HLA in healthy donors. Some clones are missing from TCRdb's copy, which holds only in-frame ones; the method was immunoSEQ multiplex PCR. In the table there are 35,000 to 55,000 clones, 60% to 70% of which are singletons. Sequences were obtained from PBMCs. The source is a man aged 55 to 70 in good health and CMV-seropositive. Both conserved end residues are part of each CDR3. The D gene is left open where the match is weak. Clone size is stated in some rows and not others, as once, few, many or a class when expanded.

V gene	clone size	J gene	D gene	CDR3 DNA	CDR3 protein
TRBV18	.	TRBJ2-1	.	TGTGCCAGCTCACCACCGGGGGCGGATGAGCAGTTCTTC	CASSPPGADEQFF
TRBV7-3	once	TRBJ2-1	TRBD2	TGTGCCCGCAGCTTATCCGGGACTAGGCACAATGAGCAGTTCTTC	CARSLSGTRHNEQFF
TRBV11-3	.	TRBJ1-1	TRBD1	TGTGCCAGCAGCTTAGGGGGACAGGGGTCTGAAGCTTTCTTT	CASSLGGQGSEAFF
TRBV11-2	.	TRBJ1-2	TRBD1	TGTGCCAGCAGCTCCTTAAAACAGGGGCGTAACTATGGCTACACCTTC	CASSSLKQGRNYGYTF
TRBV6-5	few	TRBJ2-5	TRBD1	TGTGCCAGCAGAATGACAGGGGGACGGGAGACCCAGTACTTC	CASRMTGGRETQYF
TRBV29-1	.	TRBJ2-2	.	TGCAGCGCACAGGGTTCGGGAACCGGGGAGCTGTTTTTT	CSAQGSGTGELFF
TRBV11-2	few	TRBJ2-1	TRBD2	TGTGCCAGCAGGAGGACTAGCGGGAGGAGATACAATGAGCAGTTCTTC	CASRRTSGRRYNEQFF
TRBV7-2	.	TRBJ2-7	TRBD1	TGTGCCAGCAGCTCCTCACCGGGACAGGGGTCCAGGGAGCAGTACTTC	CASSSSPGQGSREQYF
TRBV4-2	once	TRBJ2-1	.	TGTGCCAGCAGCCAAGATGGGAGTAAAGGCCTCATGGGGGGTGCAGTGGACAATGAGCAGTTCTTC	CASSQDGSKGLMGGAVDNEQFF
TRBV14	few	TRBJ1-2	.	TGTGCCAGCAGCCAAGATGGGGGCCCCTATGGCTACACCTTC	CASSQDGGPYGYTF
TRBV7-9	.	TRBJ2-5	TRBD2	TGTGCCAGCAGTATTAGCGGGACTATGTACCAAGAGACCCAGTACTTC	CASSISGTMYQETQYF
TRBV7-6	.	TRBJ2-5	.	TGTGCCAGCAGCTCCTCACGCGGGGGCTCGGAAGAGACCCAGTACTTC	CASSSSRGGSEETQYF
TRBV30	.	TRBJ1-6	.	TGTGCCTGGAGGTTAGGACAGTCCCAACGAGGGTCACCCCTCCACTTT	CAWRLGQSQRGSPLHF
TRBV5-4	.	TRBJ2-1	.	TGTGCCAGCAGCCCCTGGGGGCGGGAGCCGTCCAATGAGCAGTTCTTC	CASSPWGREPSNEQFF
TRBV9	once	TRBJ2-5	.	TGTGCCAGCAGCGTAGATCATCTACAAGAGACCCAGTACTTC	CASSVDHLQETQYF
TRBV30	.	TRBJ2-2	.	TGTGCCTGGAGGGCGGGACTTGACACCGGGGAGCTGTTTTTT	CAWRAGLDTGELFF
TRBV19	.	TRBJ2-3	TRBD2	TGTGCCACCGCAGGACTAGCGGGAACAGATACGCAGTATTTT	CATAGLAGTDTQYF
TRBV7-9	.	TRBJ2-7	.	TGTGCCAGCAGCTTAGGGATTCGGGGGGCCGAGCAGTACTTC	CASSLGIRGAEQYF
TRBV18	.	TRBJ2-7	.	TGTGCCAGCTCACGAGGTTCTTCGGCCTACGAGCAGTACTTC	CASSRGSSAYEQYF
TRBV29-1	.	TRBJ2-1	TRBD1	TGCAGCGTTGAAGCGGGGCTAACAGGGGTTAATGAGCAGTTCTTC	CSVEAGLTGVNEQFF
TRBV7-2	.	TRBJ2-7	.	TGTGCCAGCAGCCGACAGGGACTAGGTCGCGACGAGCAGTACTTC	CASSRQGLGRDEQYF
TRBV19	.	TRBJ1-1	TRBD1	TGTGCCAGTAGCTTGCCAGGGGGGAACACTGAAGCTTTCTTT	CASSLPGGNTEAFF
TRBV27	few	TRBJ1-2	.	TGTGCCAGCAGTTTCGGCAGGGGCCCCGTCTATGGCTACACCTTC	CASSFGRGPVYGYTF
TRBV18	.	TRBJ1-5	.	TGTGCCAGCTCACCTGAGGGGGATGGGCAGCCCCAGCATTTT	CASSPEGDGQPQHF
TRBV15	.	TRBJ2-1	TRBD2	TGTGCCACCAGCAGGACTAGCGGGGAATGGGATGAGCAGTTCTTC	CATSRTSGEWDEQFF
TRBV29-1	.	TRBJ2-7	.	TGCAGCGTTGACTTCCCGGGGGCCTACGAGCAGTACTTC	CSVDFPGAYEQYF
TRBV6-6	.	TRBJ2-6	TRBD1	TGTGCCGCGACAGGGCACACCAACGTCCTGACTTTC	CAATGHTNVLTF
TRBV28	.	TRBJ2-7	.	TGTGCCATCGGAGGTGGGTACGAGCAGTACTTC	CAIGGGYEQYF
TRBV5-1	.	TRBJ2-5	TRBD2	TGCGCCAGCAGCTTGGGAGTAACCAGCGGGAGGGCCTCGGAGACCCAGTACTTC	CASSLGVTSGRASETQYF
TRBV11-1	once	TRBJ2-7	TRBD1	TGTGCCAGCAGCGAAACAGGGGGAGCCCCCCCTTACGAGCAGTACTTC	CASSETGGAPPYEQYF
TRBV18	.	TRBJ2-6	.	TGTGCCAGCTCACCACGGAGCTCTGGGGCCAACGTCCTGACTTTC	CASSPRSSGANVLTF
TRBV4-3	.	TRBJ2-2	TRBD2	TGCGCCAGCAGCCAATTAACCCCTAGCGGGAGTGGCACCGGGGAGCTGTTTTTT	CASSQLTPSGSGTGELFF
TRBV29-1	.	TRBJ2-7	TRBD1	TGCAGCGCCAGGACAGGGTACTCCTACGAGCAGTACTTC	CSARTGYSYEQYF
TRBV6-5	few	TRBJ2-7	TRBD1	TGTGCCAGCAGCCAATTCCGGGACAGCATCTACGAGCAGTACTTC	CASSQFRDSIYEQYF
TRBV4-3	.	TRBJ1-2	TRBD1	TGCGCCAGCAGCCGGTCGGGGGACAGGGGAGGTCGTGGCTACACCTTC	CASSRSGDRGGRGYTF
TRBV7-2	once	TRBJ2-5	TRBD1	TGTGCCAGCAGCCGCGGACAGGGAGTTTATGTGACCCAGTACTTC	CASSRGQGVYVTQYF
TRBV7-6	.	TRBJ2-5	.	TGTGCCAGCAACCTGCCCTGGGGGACACAAGAGACCCAGTACTTC	CASNLPWGTQETQYF
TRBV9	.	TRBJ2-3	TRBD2	TGTGCCAGCAGCGTAGCACTAGCGGGAGAAGCAGATACGCAGTATTTT	CASSVALAGEADTQYF
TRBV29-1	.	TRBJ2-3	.	TGCAGCGTTGGACTCTTCACAGATACGCAGTATTTT	CSVGLFTDTQYF
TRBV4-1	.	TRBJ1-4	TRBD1	TGCGCCAGCAGCCGATACAGGGGAGAAAAACTGTTTTTT	CASSRYRGEKLFF
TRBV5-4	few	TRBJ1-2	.	TGTGCCAGCAGCTTGTGGGCCCCGGCCTATGGCTACACCTTC	CASSLWAPAYGYTF
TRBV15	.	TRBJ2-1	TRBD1	TGTGCCACCAGCCGGGACAGGGAGATGTACAATGAGCAGTTCTTC	CATSRDREMYNEQFF
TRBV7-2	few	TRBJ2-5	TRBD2	TGTGCCAGCAGCTTAGCGGGACTAGCGGTTATAGGAGAGACCCAGTACTTC	CASSLAGLAVIGETQYF
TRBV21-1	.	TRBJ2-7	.	TGTGCCAGCAGCAGGGACAGGGAATACGGCGAGCAGTACTTC	CASSRDREYGEQYF
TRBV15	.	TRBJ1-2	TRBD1	TGTGCCACCAGCAGAGTCGGGACAGGACCTAACTATGGCTACACCTTC	CATSRVGTGPNYGYTF
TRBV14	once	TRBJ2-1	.	TGTGCCAGCAGCCAAACAACAGGGTACAATGAGCAGTTCTTC	CASSQTTGYNEQFF
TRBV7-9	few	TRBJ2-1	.	TGTGCCAGCAGCGGGGACTCCGAGCAGTTCTTC	CASSGDSEQFF
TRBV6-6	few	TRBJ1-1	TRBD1	TGTGCCAGCAGTTACTCGCAGGGGGCGAGCACTGAAGCTTTCTTT	CASSYSQGASTEAFF
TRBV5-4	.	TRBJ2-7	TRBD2	TGTGCCAGCAGCCCGGGACTAGCGGGAGAAGCCTACGAGCAGTACTTC	CASSPGLAGEAYEQYF
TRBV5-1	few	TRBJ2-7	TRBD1	TGCGCCAACCCTACAGGGGGACACGAGCAGTACTTC	CANPTGGHEQYF
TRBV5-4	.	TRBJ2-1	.	TGTGCCAGCAGCCCCAACCCTCAGTCTGACAATGAGCAGTTCTTC	CASSPNPQSDNEQFF
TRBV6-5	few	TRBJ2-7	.	TGTGCCAGCATGGACAAACACTACGAGCAGTACTTC	CASMDKHYEQYF
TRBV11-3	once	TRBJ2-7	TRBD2	TGTGCCAGCAGCCCCAGTGGGAGGGCCTACGAGCAGTACTTC	CASSPSGRAYEQYF
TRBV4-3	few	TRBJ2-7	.	TGCGCCAGCAGCCAAGAGTCCCGATCAGGGGAGCAGTACTTC	CASSQESRSGEQYF
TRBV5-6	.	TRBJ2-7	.	TGTGCCAGCAGCTACCGTACGCGGCCTGCCTACGAGCAGTACTTC	CASSYRTRPAYEQYF
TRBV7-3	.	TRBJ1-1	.	TGTGCCAGCAGCTTCGGCTCGTCTAGTGAAGCTTTCTTT	CASSFGSSSEAFF
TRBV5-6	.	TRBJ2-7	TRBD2	TGTGCCAGCAGCTTGCCTAGCGGGTATAACGAGCAGTACTTC	CASSLPSGYNEQYF